The entry that follows covers one T cell receptor (beta chain) sequence. This table comes from immunoSEQ multiplex PCR, and its TCRdb copy is limited to in-frame clones, with some not included. This table holds fewer than 200,000 clones, nearly 90% found once. This record comes from a study of cytomegalovirus exposure and HLA in healthy donors. Trimming left V 1 base short and J 6 bases short, with 8 bases between. CDR1 and CDR2 from the germline V gene are SGHDT and YYEEEE. The CDR3 loop spans 13 amino acids. The sequence derives from a man younger than 35 in good health and CMV-seropositive. V and J are TRBV5-6 and TRBJ2-1; TRBD2 might be the D (5 bases). What was sequenced was PBMCs. The CDR3 loop is CASSLWAGNEQFF. The CDR3, as DNA: TGTGCCAGCAGCTTGTGGGCGGGCAATGAGCAGTTCTTC.